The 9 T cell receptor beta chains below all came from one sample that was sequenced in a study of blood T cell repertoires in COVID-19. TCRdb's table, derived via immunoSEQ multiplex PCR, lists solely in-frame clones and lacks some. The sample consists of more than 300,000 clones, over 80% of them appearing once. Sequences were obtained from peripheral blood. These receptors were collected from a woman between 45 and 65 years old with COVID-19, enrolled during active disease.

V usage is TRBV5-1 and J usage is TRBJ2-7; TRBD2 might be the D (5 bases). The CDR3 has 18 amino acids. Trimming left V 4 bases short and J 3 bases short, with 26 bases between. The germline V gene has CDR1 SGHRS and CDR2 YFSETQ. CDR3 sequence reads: CASSPGVMIMWEIYEQYF. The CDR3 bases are TGCGCCAGCAGCCCTGGGGTGATGATTATGTGGGAGATCTACGAGCAGTACTTC.

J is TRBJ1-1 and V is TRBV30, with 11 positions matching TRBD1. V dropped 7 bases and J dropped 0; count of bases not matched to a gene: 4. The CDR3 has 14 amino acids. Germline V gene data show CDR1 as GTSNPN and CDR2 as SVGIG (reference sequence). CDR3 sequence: CAYGTGGLNTEAFF. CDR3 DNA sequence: TGTGCCTACGGGACAGGGGGTTTGAACACTGAAGCTTTCTTT.

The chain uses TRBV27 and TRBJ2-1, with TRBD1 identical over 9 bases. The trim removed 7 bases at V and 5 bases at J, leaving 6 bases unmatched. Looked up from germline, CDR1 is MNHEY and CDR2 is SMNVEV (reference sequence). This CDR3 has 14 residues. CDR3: CASTGDREHNEQFF. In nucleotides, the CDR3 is TGTGCCAGCACAGGGGACAGGGAACACAATGAGCAGTTCTTC.

The CDR3 spells CASSLGDRGETQYF. DNA of the CDR3: TGTGCCAGCAGCTTAGGAGACAGGGGAGAGACCCAGTACTTC. V and J are TRBV13 and TRBJ2-5, with TRBD1 matching over 8 bases. The CDR3 spans 14 residues. Germline assignment: CDR1 PRHDT and CDR2 FYEKMQ (reference sequence). V lost 0 bases to trimming and J lost 4 bases; unmatched junction nucleotides: 1.

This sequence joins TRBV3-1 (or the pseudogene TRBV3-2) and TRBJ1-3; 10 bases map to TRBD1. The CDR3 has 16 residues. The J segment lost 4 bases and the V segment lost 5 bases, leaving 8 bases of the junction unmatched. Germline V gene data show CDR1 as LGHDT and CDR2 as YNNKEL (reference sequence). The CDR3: CASSLKGQGRGNTIYF. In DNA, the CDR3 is TGTGCCAGCAGCTTAAAGGGACAGGGGCGAGGAAACACCATATATTTT.

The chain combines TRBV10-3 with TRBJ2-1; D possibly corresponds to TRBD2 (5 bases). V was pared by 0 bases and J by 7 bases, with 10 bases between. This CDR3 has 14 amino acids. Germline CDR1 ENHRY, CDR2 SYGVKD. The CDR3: CAISESTRGNEQFF. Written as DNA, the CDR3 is TGTGCCATCAGTGAGTCGACTCGGGGAAATGAGCAGTTCTTC.

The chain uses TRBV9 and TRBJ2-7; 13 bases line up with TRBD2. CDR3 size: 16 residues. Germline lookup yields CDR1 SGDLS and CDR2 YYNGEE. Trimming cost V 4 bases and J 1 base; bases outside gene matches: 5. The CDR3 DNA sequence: TGTGCCAGCAGCCTCACTAGCGGGAGGGGGTCCTACGAGCAGTACTTC. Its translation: CASSLTSGRGSYEQYF.

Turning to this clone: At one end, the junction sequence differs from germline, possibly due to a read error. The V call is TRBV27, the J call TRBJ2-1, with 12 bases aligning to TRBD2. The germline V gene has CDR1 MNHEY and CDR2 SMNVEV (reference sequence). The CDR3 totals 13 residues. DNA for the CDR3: TGTGCCAGCAGTTTATCCGGGACTAGCGGGCCCCTCTTC. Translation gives CASSLSGTSGPLF.

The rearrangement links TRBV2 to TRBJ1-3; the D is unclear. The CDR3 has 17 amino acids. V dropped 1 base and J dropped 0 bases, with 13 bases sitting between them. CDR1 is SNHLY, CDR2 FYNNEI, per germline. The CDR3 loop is CASSEVIMAISGNTIYF. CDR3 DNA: TGTGCCAGCAGTGAAGTGATTATGGCAATCTCTGGAAACACCATATATTTT. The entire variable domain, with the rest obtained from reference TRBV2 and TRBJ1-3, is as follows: EPEVTQTPSHQVTQMGQEVILRCVPISNHLYFYWYRQILGQKVEFLVSFYNNEISEKSEIFDDQFSVERPDGSNFTLKIRSTKLEDSAMYFCASSEVIMAISGNTIYFGEGSWLTVV.